Sequencing of this T cell receptor beta chain was carried out in a study of cytomegalovirus exposure and HLA in healthy donors. The CDR3 totals 15 residues. From germline, CDR1 is MNHNS and CDR2 SASEGT. Losses at the gene ends were 2 bases for V and 4 bases for J; bases not matched to a gene: 4. The PCR had 60 Vbeta and 13 Jbeta primers. Method: immunoSEQ multiplex PCR; TCRdb's copy keeps in-frame clones and lacks some. The sample records about 150,000 clones, roughly 80% being singletons. Sequenced sample: PBMCs. The receptor was isolated from a woman in her 40s in good health and CMV-seropositive. V is TRBV6-1 and J is TRBJ2-1; 8 bases line up with TRBD2. CDR3 DNA sequence: TGTGCCAGCAGTGAACCCGGCGGGGGGTACAATGAGCAGTTCTTC. Translating gives CASSEPGGGYNEQFF.